This TCR beta chain emerged from a study of T cells in narcolepsy. Study-wide findings and caveats: Healthy controls reportedly lacked the autoreactive clonotypes serially found in patients' blood. Comparing one patient's CSF and blood CD4+ clonotypes highlighted HCRT- and TRIB2-specific autoreactive clonotypes.

Trimming removed 4 bases at V and 7 bases at J, with 13 bases between. The CDR3 runs to 14 residues. Germline CDR1 reads MNHNY; CDR2 reads SVGAGI (reference sequence). A remark on this clone: Its antigen is as yet unknown.

Clones were sequenced by immunoSEQ multiplex PCR, and TCRdb holds only the in-frame ones, with some missing. The sample contains tens of thousands of clones, about nine tenths of which appear only once. Sequences were obtained from CD45RA- memory CD4+ T cells from PBMCs. The rearrangement uses TRBV6-6 and TRBJ2-2; D possibly corresponds to TRBD2 (6 bases). The clonotype comes from a human donor with narcolepsy. Here the CDR3 reads CASSSPGLVGELFF. Written as DNA, the CDR3 is TGTGCCAGCAGTTCCCCGGGACTGGTCGGGGAGCTGTTTTTT.